The T cell receptor beta chain described here comes from a study of cytomegalovirus exposure and HLA in healthy donors (dated by TCRdb to the late 2010s). Turning to the overall study: An earlier analysis of about 530 of the donors reported 276 Gb of sequence data and some 110 million unique TCR beta sequences obtained from around 170 million T cells. An early release that covered about 640 HLA-typed donors contained 300 to 350 gigabases of sequencing data and tens of millions of unique TCR sequences. The genetic ancestry cluster associated with self-reported Caucasian donors included 80% to 90% of the approximately 410 genotyped donors. The aim of the study was to test whether cataloging public T cell receptors could identify signatures of past pathogen exposure. The study profiled the T cell repertoires of about 720 subjects by immunosequencing and related them to cytomegalovirus serostatus. A separate validation cohort of 100 to 150 different subjects was used in addition to the 666-subject first cohort. To predict cytomegalovirus infection status, the study combined high-throughput TCR immunosequencing, statistical association of individual TCRs with disease status, and machine learning. To study patterns of TCR occurrence, a later analysis re-analyzed previously published TCR beta repertoires from several hundred donors and added high-resolution HLA genotyping. In the later analysis, no new phenotypic data were used to find candidate immune exposures; instead, reliance was placed on TCR beta sequences and their occurrence across donors. In an earlier analysis of over 550 of the donors, high-throughput TCR beta sequencing was used to judge whether each TCR beta V gene segment behaved as functional or pseudogenic. Donor age, sex, ethnicity and CMV serostatus were compiled alongside the repertoire data. In a later genetic analysis, genome-wide SNP genotypes for about 55% of the roughly 670 donors were used, and that subset was treated as a discovery cohort. All discovery cohort repertoires had been generated on a single sequencing platform. HLA typing included class I and class II loci at four-digit resolution. The number of typed donors differed by locus: 629-630 for A, B, C, DRB1 and DQB1; 500 to 550 for DQA1; roughly 600 for DPA1; and approximately 450 for DPB1. Roughly five DR-DQ haplotypes were handled as single units for association and clustering, since linkage in the cohort was strong. Across some 400 genotyped donors of the cohort, an average of approximately 240,000 unique TCR beta nucleotide sequences per donor were sequenced, and 15% to 20% of those sequences were non-productive. What the research found in general, with its limitations: Compared with the approximately 720-donor mean, donors in an Asian-associated ancestry cluster had fewer N-insertions in productive TCRs, according to a later genetic analysis. An association between a missense DCLRE1C variant and V-gene and J-gene trimming of TCR beta chains was found in a later genetic analysis and replicated in an independent cohort. In a later analysis, most CMV-associated TCR beta chains were found to appear HLA-restricted, with HLA associations seemingly driven largely by CMV exposure. The presence/absence analyses assumed that sequencing depth was roughly uniform across donors, and that assumption may not be true. The earlier analysis of fewer than 750 of the donors excluded 15 to 20 rarely observed V segments, including chromosome 9 orphons, because counts were too low. A later analysis found that TCR association rates varied across HLA loci, with DRB1 alleles showing the most associated TCRs and HLA-C alleles the fewest. In the study, around 160 TCR beta chains were listed as associated with cytomegalovirus. The sequencing pipeline was judged likely to have produced a cluster of highly shared sequence variants as a technical artifact. A further reported finding was that TCR beta sequences accurately predicted the HLA-A and HLA-B alleles for most subjects in the first cohort. In a later analysis, several top co-occurrence clusters were reported to appear linked to parvovirus B19, influenza, CMV and Epstein-Barr virus. The authors suggested that the approach could potentially be extended to other disease states and immunological phenotypes. Linkage disequilibrium might explain the correlated functional status among segregating V segments, but an unknown experimental factor could not be excluded. In vitro tests confirmed that a few of the cytomegalovirus-associated TCR beta chains recognize cytomegalovirus antigens. In an earlier analysis of 587 of the donors, most TCR beta V segments appeared in productive rearrangements about 87% or about 30% of the time, broadly matching IMGT annotations. Some IMGT-functional V segments, including TRBV6-2 and TRBV6-3, could not be distinguished by the 87-base-pair reads and were therefore excluded. Most TCR sequences were observed very rarely across donors, whereas some public TCRs were present in many individuals. Compared with equally common non-associated chains, HLA-associated TCR beta chains in a later analysis were more clonally expanded and had lower generation probabilities. Because HLA typing was missing for some donors at each locus, association tests included only the typed subset. The cohort was sequenced for TCR beta chains only, and without alpha or paired-chain data the features that could be detected were limited. In a later analysis, around 17,000 TCR beta sequences were associated with specific HLA alleles at a false discovery rate of 0.05. When HLA alleles, especially DR and DQ, strongly co-occurred, TCR associations were difficult to assign to individual alleles. In both the original and validation cohorts, the classifier was reported to diagnose cytomegalovirus status with high specificity and sensitivity. For the cohort, immune exposure information was limited to CMV serostatus.

CDR3 length: 16 amino acids, cysteine to phenylalanine. The CDR3 DNA has 48 bases and is translated from base 1. Based on the germline V gene, the CDR1 and CDR2 sequences are MDHEN and SYDVKM. V drops 4 bases and J drops 7 bases, leaving 19 bases in between. Libraries were prepared through the immunoSEQ multiplex PCR assay. For the multiplex PCR, a mixture combining 60 forward primers for TCR Vbeta segments and 13 reverse primers for TCR Jbeta segments was used. The CDR3 region of rearranged TCR beta genes was amplified from genomic DNA by a multiplex PCR assay. On the Illumina HiSeq System, the amplified TCR beta libraries were sequenced as 87-base-pair reads. The study's processing was this. A later analysis tallied 75 million to 85 million unique TCR beta chains across the approximately 670 repertoires, and about 12 million of those chains were shared by two or more donors. A nearest-neighbor algorithm error-corrected the raw reads and collapsed the reads into unique sequences, merging closely related sequences to remove PCR and sequencing errors. V, D and J gene segments were assigned by aligning CDR3 sequences to IMGT reference sequences. For a sequence to be retained, a match of at least six nucleotides was required to both a V gene segment and a J gene segment. Rearrangements were called productive when the CDR3 lacked stop codons and stayed in frame with V and J; all others were non-productive. Following IMGT convention, CDR3 was defined as the stretch from the second conserved V-encoded cysteine up to the conserved J-encoded phenylalanine. In an earlier analysis of around 570 of the donors, sequences lacking an unambiguous match to a single V gene segment were excluded. In an earlier analysis of almost 600 of the donors, a V segment was called functional when productive rearrangements were above 56.7%, and segregating when the standard deviation between donors exceeded 5%. A statistical classification framework was built to diagnose cytomegalovirus status from the catalog of TCR beta chain sequences. A later analysis assigned V and J genes by comparing TCR nucleotide sequences with IMGT/GENE-DB human TR gene sequences. A later analysis assigned CDR3 sequences and most-parsimonious VDJ recombination scenarios with the TCRdist pipeline. A later analysis defined each TCR beta chain by its CDR3 amino acid sequence plus V-gene family, and excluded reads lacking a unique V-gene family. As a way to deal with suspected cross-contamination and a sequencing artifact, a later analysis dropped 450 to 600 nucleotide sequences that were highly shared and had low generation probability. In a later analysis, a clonal expansion index was calculated for each public chain from normalized within-repertoire ranks of inferred template counts. Generation probabilities in a later analysis came from a VDJ recombination model fitted to out-of-frame rearrangements, and those results were checked against IGoR. A later analysis scored TCR-TCR, TCR-HLA and TCR-CMV co-occurrence with hypergeometric tests, applying a repertoire-size bias correction to TCR pairs. To estimate false discovery rates, a later analysis permuted the HLA or CMV assignments 20 times. In a later analysis, co-occurring TCRs were grouped with DBSCAN, and TCRdist sequence similarity was added when clustering was performed within HLA-allele-positive subsets. Co-occurrence clustering excluded repertoires with fewer than 30,000 or more than 120,000 public chains, plus five with anomalous nucleotide sharing. TCRdb limited this immuneACCESS table to in-frame rearrangements with V and J called. A share of clones is missing; checked studies link under half to unresolved V genes, and the rest is unexplained. D and trimming were read from the DNA, whereas the V and J calls and clone size are those reported in that table. In all, the sample holds 150,000 or so clones, and approximately 80% of those were seen once. The top ten hold 13% of the sample.

Concerning this clone itself: Its antigen has not been determined. Base quality data are lacking; no much larger clone is found one base away.

The cohort consisted of some 730 healthy bone marrow donors. All cohort members were sampled while nominally healthy, although unrecorded immune exposures were likely present. The donor was CMV seropositive and belonged to the group of 250 to 350 seropositive cohort members. A peripheral blood sample was provided by each donor, and peripheral blood mononuclear cells were used for TCR beta sequencing. Genomic DNA extraction from the blood cell samples was performed with the Qiagen DNeasy Blood Extraction Kit. This chain joins TRBV28 to TRBJ1-4; the D gene is perhaps TRBD1, from 6 matching bases. Material: PBMCs. The receptor comes from a man aged 40-55 years in good health and CMV-seropositive. The base sequence is TGTGCCAGCAGTTCCCAAGGTCTGGGGGCTCGTGAAAAACTGTTTTTT. This is translated as CASSSQGLGAREKLFF.